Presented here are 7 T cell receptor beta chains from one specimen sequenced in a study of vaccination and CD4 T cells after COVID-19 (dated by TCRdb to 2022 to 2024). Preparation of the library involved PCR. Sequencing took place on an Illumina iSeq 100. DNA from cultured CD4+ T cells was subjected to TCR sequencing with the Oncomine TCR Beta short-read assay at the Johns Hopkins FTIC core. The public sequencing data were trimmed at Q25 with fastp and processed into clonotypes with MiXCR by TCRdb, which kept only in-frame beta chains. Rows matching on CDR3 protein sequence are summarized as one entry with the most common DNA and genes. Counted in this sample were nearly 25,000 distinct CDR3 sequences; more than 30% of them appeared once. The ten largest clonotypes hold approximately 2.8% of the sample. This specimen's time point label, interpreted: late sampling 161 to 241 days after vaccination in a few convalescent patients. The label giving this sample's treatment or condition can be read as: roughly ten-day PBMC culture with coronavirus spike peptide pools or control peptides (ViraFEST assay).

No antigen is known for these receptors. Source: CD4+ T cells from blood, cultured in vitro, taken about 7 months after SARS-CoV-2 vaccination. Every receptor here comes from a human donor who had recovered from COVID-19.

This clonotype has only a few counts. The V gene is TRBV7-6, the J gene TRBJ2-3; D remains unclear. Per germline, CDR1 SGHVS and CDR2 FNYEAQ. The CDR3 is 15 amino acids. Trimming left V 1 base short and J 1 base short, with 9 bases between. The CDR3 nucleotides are TGTGCCAGCAGCTTAGGAGGATCGGGCACAGATACGCAGTATTTT. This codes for CASSLGGSGTDTQYF.

The CDR3: CSPDHNEQFF. The CDR3 nucleotides read TGCAGTCCCGACCACAATGAGCAGTTCTTC. V gene TRBV20-1 combines with J gene TRBJ2-1; D is ambiguous. The V gene's germline CDR1 is DFQATT and CDR2 SNEGSKA (reference sequence). The length of the CDR3 is 10 residues. V was clipped by 8 bases and J by 5 bases, with 7 bases between them.

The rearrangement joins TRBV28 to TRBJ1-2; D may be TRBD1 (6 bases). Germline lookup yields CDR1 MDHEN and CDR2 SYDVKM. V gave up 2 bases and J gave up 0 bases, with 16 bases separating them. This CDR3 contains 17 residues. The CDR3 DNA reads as TGTGCCAGCAGTTTAGGGGGGGCGGCATGGGCTAACTATGGCTACACCTTC. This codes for CASSLGGAAWANYGYTF.

The CDR3 sequence is CASSRTQNEQFF. The CDR3 DNA sequence: TGTGCCAGCAGTAGGACTCAAAATGAGCAGTTCTTC. The chain uses TRBV7-6 and TRBJ2-1; TRBD2 might be the D (5 bases). CDR3 length equals 12 residues. Germline V gene lookup returns CDR1 SGHVS and CDR2 FNYEAQ. Between the trimmed V and J ends, which lost 6 bases and 7 bases, there was a span of 10 bases.

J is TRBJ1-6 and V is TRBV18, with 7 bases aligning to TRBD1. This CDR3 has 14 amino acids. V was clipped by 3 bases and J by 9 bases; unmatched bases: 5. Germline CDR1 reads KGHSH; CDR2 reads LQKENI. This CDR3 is CASSPDRVGSPLHF. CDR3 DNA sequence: TGTGCCAGCTCACCCGACAGGGTGGGTTCACCCCTCCACTTT.

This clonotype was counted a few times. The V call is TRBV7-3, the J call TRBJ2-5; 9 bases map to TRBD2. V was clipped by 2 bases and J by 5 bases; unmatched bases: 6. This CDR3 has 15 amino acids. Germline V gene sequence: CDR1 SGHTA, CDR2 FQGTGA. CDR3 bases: TGTGCCAGCAGCTTATTTAGCGGGAGCGTGGAGACCCAGTACTTC. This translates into CASSLFSGSVETQYF.

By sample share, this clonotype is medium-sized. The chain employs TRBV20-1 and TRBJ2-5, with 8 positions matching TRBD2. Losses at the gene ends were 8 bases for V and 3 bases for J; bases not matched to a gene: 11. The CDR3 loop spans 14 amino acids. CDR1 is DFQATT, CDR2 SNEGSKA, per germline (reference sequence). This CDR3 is CSPGPLAGEETQYF. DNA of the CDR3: TGCAGTCCCGGCCCCCTAGCGGGTGAAGAGACCCAGTACTTC.